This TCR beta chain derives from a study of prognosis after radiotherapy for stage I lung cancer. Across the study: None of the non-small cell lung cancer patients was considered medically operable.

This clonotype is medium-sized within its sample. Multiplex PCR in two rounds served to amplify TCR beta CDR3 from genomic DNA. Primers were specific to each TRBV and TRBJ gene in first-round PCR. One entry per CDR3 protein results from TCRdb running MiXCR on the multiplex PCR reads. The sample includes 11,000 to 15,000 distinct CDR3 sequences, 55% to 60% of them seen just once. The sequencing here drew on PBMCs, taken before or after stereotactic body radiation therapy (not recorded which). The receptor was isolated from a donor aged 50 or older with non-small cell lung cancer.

The CDR3 here is CASGNYEQYF. The CDR3 DNA reads as TGTGCCAGCGGAAACTACGAGCAGTACTTC. This rearrangement joins TRBV2 to TRBJ2-7; no definite D call. CDR3 length: 10 amino acids. The germline V and J ends were trimmed by 8 bases and 3 bases, with 5 bases remaining between them. The V gene's germline CDR1 is SNHLY and CDR2 FYNNEI.